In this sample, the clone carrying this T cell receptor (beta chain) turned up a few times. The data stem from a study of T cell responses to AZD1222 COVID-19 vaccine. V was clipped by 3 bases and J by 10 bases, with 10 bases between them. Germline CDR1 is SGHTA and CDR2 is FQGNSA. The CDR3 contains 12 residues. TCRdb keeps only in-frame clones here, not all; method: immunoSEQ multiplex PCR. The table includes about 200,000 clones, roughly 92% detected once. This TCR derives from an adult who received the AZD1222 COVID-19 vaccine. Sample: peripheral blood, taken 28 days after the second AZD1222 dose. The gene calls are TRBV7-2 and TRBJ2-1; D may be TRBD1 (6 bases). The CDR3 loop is CASSFQGNEQFF. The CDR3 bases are TGTGCCAGCAGCTTCCAGGGGAACGAGCAGTTCTTC.